This T cell receptor (beta chain) was found in a study of shared clonotypes between healthy human individuals. As for the study in general: With ages of 18 to 49, the donors were a couple of women and three men.

Comments on this clone: Its antigen is currently unknown.

Study results and limitations: The study found lower generation probabilities in non-shared clonotypes than in those shared by all four donors. Specimens sampled were limited to blood, with tissue repertoires likely differing.

Method: immunoSEQ multiplex PCR; TCRdb's copy keeps in-frame clones and lacks some. Among 560,000 or so clones, 95% to 97% were seen once, and the ten largest hold roughly 0.12%. Terminally differentiated effector memory CD45RA+ cells were excluded from the naive CD8 cells, which were CD45RO-negative and positively selected for CCR7. Donors were healthy HIV-negative adults without recent acute infections or vaccinations. Germline CDR1 is WSHSY and CDR2 is SAAADI. The V and J ends lost 4 bases and 4 bases, in that order; junction bases with no gene match: 12. The CDR3 totals 16 residues. This TCR derives from a woman aged 30 to 39 in good health. This sequence joins TRBV10-2 and TRBJ1-2, with 7 bases identical to TRBD1. The sequenced sample was naive CD8+ T cells sorted from blood. The CDR3 reads CASSGHGPGGIYGYTF. The CDR3 DNA sequence: TGCGCCAGCAGTGGCCACGGGCCAGGGGGTATCTATGGCTACACCTTC.